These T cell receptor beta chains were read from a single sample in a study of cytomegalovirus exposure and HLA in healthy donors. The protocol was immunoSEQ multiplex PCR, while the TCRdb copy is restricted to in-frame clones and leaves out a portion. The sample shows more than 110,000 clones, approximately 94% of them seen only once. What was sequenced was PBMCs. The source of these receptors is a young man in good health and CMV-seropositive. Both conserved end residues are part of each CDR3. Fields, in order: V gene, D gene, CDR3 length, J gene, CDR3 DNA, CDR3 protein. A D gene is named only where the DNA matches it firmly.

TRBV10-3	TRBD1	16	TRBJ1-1	TGTGCCATCAGTGAGCCTGAAAAGGGGGCTCTCACTGAAGCTTTCTTT	CAISEPEKGALTEAFF
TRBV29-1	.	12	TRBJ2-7	TGCAGCGCCTGGCAGGGTCACGACGAGCAGTACTTC	CSAWQGHDEQYF
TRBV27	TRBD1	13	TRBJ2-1	TGTGCCAGCAGTTTAGGCAGGGGGTATGAGCAGTTCTTC	CASSLGRGYEQFF
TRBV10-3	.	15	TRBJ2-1	TGTGCCATCCGGACGGCAGGGAAACGAGACAATGAGCAGTTCTTC	CAIRTAGKRDNEQFF
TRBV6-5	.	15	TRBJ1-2	TGTGCCAGCAGCCACCCGATGACAGGTCACTATGGCTACACCTTC	CASSHPMTGHYGYTF
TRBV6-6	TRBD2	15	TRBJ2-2	TGTGCCAGCAGCATCCTAGCGGGAGACACCGGGGAGCTGTTTTTT	CASSILAGDTGELFF
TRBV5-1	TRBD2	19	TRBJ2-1	TGCGCCAGCAGCTCGGGACTAGCGGGAGGGAGGAGCTCCTACAATGAGCAGTTCTTC	CASSSGLAGGRSSYNEQFF
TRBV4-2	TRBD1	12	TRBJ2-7	TGTGCCAGCAGCCGGGACAGCTACGAGCAGTACTTC	CASSRDSYEQYF
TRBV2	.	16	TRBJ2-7	TGTGCCAGCTTTAGCGGCCGGGGAAGAGGATTCCGCGAGCAGTACTTC	CASFSGRGRGFREQYF
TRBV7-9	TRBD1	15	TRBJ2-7	TGTGCCAGCAGCCGCGCGGACAGGGGCTCCTACGAGCAGTACTTC	CASSRADRGSYEQYF
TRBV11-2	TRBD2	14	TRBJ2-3	TGTGCCAGCAGCTCCCGGGGGGGCACAGATACGCAGTATTTT	CASSSRGGTDTQYF
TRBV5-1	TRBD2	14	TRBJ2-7	TGCGCCAGCAGCCCGGGGACTAGCGGGAGCGAGCAGTACTTC	CASSPGTSGSEQYF
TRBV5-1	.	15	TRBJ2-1	TGCGCCAGCAGCTTGTGGTTCAGGCACAGGGATGAGCAGTTCTTC	CASSLWFRHRDEQFF
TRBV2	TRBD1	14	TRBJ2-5	TGTGCCAGCAGCCCAGACAGGGGGGGGGAGACCCAGTACTTC	CASSPDRGGETQYF
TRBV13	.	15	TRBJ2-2	TGTGCCAGCAGCTCAAGCGGGTCGGGCACCGGGGAGCTGTTTTTT	CASSSSGSGTGELFF
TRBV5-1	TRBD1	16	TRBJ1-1	TGCGCCAGCAGGCTTAAGTCGGGACAGGGGAACACTGAAGCTTTCTTT	CASRLKSGQGNTEAFF
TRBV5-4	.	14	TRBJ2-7	TGTGCCAGCAGCCCCCAAGCGGGTCCCTACGAGCAGTACTTC	CASSPQAGPYEQYF
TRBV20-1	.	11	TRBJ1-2	TGCAGTGCCAGAGACAACAATGGCTACACCTTC	CSARDNNGYTF
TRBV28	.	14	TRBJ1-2	TGTGCCAGCAGTTTGGACAGAGCTAACTATGGCTACACCTTC	CASSLDRANYGYTF
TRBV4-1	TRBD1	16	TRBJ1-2	TGCGCCAGCAGCCCCGGGACAGGGAGCCACAGCTATGGCTACACCTTC	CASSPGTGSHSYGYTF
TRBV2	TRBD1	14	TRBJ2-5	TGTGCCAGTGGAAGAGGACAGGGGGGAGAGACCCAGTACTTC	CASGRGQGGETQYF
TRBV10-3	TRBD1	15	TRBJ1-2	TGTGCCATCAGCCCGAACAGGGACAGGGGTTTTGGCTACACCTTC	CAISPNRDRGFGYTF
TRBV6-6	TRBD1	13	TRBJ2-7	TGTGCCAGCAGCCCGGGACAGACCTACGAGCAGTACTTC	CASSPGQTYEQYF
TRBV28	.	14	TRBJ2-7	TGTGCCAGCAGTTTATACTCGGAGATTAAGGAGCAGTACTTC	CASSLYSEIKEQYF
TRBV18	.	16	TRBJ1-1	TGTGCCAGCTCGCCTCTACAGGGCCAAATGAACACTGAAGCTTTCTTT	CASSPLQGQMNTEAFF
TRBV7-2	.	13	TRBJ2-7	TGTGCCAGCAGCTTAGGCCAGGAACACGAGCAGTACTTC	CASSLGQEHEQYF
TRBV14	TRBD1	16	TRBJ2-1	TGTGCCAGCAGCGTAAGAGCCCGGGACAGGGGGAATGAGCAGTTCTTC	CASSVRARDRGNEQFF
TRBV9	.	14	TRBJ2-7	TGTGCCAGCAGCGTAGATCTGGGGGGATACGAGCAGTACTTC	CASSVDLGGYEQYF
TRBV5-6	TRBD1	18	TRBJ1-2	TGTGCCAGCAGCCTATTTCTAGAAGCCGGGGACAGGGACTATGGCTACACCTTC	CASSLFLEAGDRDYGYTF
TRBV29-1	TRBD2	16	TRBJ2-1	TGCAGCGTTGAAGGGTGGGTAGCGGGAGGGCGTAATGAGCAGTTCTTC	CSVEGWVAGGRNEQFF
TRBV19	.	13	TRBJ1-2	TGTGCCAGTAGTTTACAGGACAGCTATGGCTACACCTTC	CASSLQDSYGYTF